Here is one TCR beta chain with its context. Antigen specificity is unknown. Germline V gives CDR1 LNHDA, CDR2 SQIVND (reference sequence). The CDR3 length is 18 residues. The junction had 13 bases not matched to a gene; V was cut back by 2 bases and J by 3 bases. The data were obtained in a study of graft-versus-host responses after intestinal transplantation. Overall study results and limits: An association linked early post-transplant HvG declines with peak circulating GvH clone levels.

Profiling relied on immunoSEQ multiplex PCR, and the TCRdb table lists in-frame clones only, not all of them. The sample records tens of thousands of clones, around 92% being singletons. The sample was PBMCs, taken 98 days after intestinal transplantation. The chain couples TRBV19 to TRBJ1-2; 9 bases agree with TRBD1. The TCR was taken from a human patient who received an intestinal transplant, so some T cells may come from the graft donor. The CDR3 nucleotides are TGTGCCAGTAGTATACTGGAGGGACAGGGACTTTCTTACTATGGCTACACCTTC. Translation: CASSILEGQGLSYYGYTF.